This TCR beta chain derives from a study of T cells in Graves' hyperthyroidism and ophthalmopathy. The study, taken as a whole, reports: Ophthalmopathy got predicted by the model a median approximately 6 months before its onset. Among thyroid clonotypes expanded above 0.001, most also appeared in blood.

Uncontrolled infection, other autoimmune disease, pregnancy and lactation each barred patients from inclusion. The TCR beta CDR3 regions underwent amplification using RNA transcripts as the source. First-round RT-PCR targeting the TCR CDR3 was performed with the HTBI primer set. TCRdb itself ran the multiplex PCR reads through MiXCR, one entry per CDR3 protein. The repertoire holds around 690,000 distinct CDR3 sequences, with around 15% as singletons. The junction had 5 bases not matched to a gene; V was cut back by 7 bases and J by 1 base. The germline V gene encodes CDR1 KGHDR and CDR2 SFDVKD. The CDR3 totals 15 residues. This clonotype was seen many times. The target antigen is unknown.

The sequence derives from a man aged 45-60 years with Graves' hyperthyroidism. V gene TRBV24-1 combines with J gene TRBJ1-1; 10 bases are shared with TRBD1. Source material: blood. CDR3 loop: CATRTGGVENTEAFF. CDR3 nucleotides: TGTGCCACCAGGACAGGGGGCGTGGAGAACACTGAAGCTTTCTTT.